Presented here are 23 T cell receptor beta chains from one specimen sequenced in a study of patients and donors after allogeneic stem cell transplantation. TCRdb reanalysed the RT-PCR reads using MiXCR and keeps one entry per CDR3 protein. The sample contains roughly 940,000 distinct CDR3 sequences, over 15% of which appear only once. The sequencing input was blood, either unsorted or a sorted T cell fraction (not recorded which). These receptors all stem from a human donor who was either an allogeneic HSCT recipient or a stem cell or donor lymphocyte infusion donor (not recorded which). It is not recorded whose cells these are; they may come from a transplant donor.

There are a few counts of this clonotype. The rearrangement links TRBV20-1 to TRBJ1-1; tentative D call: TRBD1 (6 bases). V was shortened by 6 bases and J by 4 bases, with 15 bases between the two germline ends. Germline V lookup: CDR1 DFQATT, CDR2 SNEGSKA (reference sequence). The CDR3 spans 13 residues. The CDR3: CSAPGAVGTEAFF. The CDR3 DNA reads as TGCAGTGCCCCAGGGGCAGTGGGCACTGAAGCTTTCTTT.

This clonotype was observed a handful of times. CDR3 nucleotides: TGCGCCAGCAGCGGACGACACCTGGACACTGAAGCTTTCTTT. Protein: CASSGRHLDTEAFF. J is TRBJ1-1 and V is TRBV5-1; D is unresolved. Deletions cut 4 bases from V and 3 bases from J, with 13 bases between. Germline V gives CDR1 SGHRS, CDR2 YFSETQ. The CDR3 is 14 amino acids. The full variable domain, in which reference TRBV5-1 and TRBJ1-1 provide the parts outside the CDR3, is KAGVTQTPRYLIKTRGQQVTLSCSPISGHRSVSWYQQTPGQGLQFLFEYFSETQRNKGNFPGRFSGRQFSNSRSEMNVSTLELGDSALYLCASSGRHLDTEAFFGQGTRLTVV.

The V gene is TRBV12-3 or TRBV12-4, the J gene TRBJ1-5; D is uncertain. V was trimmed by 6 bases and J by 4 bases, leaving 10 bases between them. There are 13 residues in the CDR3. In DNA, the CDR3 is TGTGCCAGCAGGGCGAAAGGGAATCAGCCCCAGCATTTT. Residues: CASRAKGNQPQHF.

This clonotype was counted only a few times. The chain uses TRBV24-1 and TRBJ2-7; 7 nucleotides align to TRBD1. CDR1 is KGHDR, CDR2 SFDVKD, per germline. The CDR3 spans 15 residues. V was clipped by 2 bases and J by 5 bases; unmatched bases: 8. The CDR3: CATSDSDRTWDEQYF. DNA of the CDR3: TGTGCCACCAGTGATTCGGACAGGACGTGGGACGAGCAGTACTTC.

The CDR3 sequence: CSAPIGQSGNTIYF. The CDR3 nucleotides read TGCAGTGCTCCAATCGGACAGTCGGGAAACACCATATATTTT. The V and J genes are TRBV20-1 and TRBJ1-3; possibly TRBD1 for D (6 bases). V lost 5 bases, J lost 4 bases, and 15 bases lay in between. Germline loops: CDR1 DFQATT, CDR2 SNEGSKA (reference sequence). The length of the CDR3 is 14 residues.

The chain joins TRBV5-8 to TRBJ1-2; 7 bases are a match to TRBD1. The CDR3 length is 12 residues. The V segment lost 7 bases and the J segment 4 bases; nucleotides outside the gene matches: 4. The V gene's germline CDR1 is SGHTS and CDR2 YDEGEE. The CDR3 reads CASGYRGYGYTF. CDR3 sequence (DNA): TGTGCCAGCGGATACAGGGGCTATGGCTACACCTTC.

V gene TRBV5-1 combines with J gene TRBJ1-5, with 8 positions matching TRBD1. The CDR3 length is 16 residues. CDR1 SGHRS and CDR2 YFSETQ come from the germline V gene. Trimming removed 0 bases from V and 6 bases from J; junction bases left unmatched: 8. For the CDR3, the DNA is TGCGCCAGCAGCTTGGAACCGACAGGGGATGGTCAGCCCCAGCATTTT. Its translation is CASSLEPTGDGQPQHF.

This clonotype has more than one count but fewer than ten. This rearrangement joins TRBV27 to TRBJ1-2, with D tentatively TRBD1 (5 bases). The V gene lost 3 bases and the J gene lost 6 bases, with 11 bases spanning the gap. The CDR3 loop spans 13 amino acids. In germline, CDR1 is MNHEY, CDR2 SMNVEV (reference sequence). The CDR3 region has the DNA TGTGCCAGCAGTTTCGCAGGGATAGATGGCTACACCTTC. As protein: CASSFAGIDGYTF.

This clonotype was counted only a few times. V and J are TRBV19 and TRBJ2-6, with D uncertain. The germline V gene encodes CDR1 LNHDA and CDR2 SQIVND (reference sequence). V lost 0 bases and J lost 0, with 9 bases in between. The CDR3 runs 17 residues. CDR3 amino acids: CASSIDFGRSGANVLTF. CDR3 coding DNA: TGTGCCAGTAGTATAGATTTCGGACGCTCTGGGGCCAACGTCCTGACTTTC.

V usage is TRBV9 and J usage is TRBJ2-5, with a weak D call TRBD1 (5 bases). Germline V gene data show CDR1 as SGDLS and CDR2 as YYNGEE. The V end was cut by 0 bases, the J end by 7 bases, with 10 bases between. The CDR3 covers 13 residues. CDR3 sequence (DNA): TGTGCCAGCAGCGTAGGGTACCAGGGGACCCAGTACTTC. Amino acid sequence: CASSVGYQGTQYF.

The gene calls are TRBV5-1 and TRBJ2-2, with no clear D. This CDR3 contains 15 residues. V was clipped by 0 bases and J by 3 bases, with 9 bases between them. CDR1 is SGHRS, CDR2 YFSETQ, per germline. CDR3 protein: CASSLEFVDTGELFF. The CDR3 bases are TGCGCCAGCAGCTTGGAGTTCGTGGACACCGGGGAGCTGTTTTTT. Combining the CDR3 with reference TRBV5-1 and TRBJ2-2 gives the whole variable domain KAGVTQTPRYLIKTRGQQVTLSCSPISGHRSVSWYQQTPGQGLQFLFEYFSETQRNKGNFPGRFSGRQFSNSRSEMNVSTLELGDSALYLCASSLEFVDTGELFFGEGSRLTVL.

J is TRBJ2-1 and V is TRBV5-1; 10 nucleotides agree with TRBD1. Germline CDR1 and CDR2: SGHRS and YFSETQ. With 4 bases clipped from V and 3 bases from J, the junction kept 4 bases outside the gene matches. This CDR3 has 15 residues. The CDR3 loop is CASSADRGHYNEQFF. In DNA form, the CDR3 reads TGCGCCAGCAGCGCAGACAGGGGGCACTACAATGAGCAGTTCTTC.

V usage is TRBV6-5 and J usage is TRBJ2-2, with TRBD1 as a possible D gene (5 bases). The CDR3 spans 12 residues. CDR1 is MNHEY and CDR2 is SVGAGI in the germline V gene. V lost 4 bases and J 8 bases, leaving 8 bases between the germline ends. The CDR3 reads CASSSTAGELFF. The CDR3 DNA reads TGTGCCAGCAGTTCGACAGCGGGGGAGCTGTTTTTT.

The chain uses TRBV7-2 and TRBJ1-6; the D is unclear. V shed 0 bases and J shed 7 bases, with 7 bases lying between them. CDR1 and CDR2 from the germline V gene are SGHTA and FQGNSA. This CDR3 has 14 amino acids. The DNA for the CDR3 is TGTGCCAGCAGCTTAGCCCCGGTCAATTCACCCCTCCACTTT. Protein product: CASSLAPVNSPLHF.

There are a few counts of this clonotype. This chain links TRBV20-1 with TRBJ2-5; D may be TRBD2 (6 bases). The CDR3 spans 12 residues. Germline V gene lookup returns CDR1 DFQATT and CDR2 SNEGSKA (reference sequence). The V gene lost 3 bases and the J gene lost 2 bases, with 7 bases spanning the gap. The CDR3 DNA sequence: TGCAGTGCTAGGACTAGACAAGAGACCCAGTACTTC. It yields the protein CSARTRQETQYF.

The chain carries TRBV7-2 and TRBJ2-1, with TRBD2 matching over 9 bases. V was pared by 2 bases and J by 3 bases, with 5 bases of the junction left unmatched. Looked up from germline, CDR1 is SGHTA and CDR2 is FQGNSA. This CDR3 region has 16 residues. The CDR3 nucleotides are TGTGCCAGCAGCTTAATCAGCGGGGGGAACTACAATGAGCAGTTCTTC. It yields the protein CASSLISGGNYNEQFF.

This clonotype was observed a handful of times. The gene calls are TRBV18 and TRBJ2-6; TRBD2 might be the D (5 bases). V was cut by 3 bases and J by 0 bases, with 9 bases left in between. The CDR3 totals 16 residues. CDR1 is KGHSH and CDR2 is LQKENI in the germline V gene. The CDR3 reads CASSPLGSSGANVLTF. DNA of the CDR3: TGTGCCAGCTCACCTTTGGGGAGCTCTGGGGCCAACGTCCTGACTTTC.

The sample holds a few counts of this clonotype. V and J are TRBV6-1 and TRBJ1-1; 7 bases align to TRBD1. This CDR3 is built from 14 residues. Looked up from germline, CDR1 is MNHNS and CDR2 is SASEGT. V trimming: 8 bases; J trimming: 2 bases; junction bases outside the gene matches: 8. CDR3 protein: CASGEQGYNTEAFF. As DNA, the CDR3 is TGTGCCAGCGGCGAACAGGGGTATAACACTGAAGCTTTCTTT.

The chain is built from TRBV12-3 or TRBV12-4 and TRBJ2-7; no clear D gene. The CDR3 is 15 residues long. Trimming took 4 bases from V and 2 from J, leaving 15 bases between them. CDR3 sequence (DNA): TGTGCCAGCAGTTCCCCCCCCCTAGGCGCCTACGAGCAGTACTTC. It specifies CASSSPPLGAYEQYF.

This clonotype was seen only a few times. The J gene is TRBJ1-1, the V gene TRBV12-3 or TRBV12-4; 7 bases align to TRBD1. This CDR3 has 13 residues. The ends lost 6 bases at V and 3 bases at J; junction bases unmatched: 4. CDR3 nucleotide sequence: TGTGCCAGCAGACAGGGGTGGGACACTGAAGCTTTCTTT. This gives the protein CASRQGWDTEAFF.

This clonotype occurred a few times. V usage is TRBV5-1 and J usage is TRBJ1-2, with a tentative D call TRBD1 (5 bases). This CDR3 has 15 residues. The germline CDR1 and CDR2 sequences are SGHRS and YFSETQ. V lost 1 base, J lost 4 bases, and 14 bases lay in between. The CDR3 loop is CASSLMPGFGYGYTF. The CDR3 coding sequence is TGCGCCAGCAGCTTGATGCCAGGGTTTGGCTATGGCTACACCTTC.

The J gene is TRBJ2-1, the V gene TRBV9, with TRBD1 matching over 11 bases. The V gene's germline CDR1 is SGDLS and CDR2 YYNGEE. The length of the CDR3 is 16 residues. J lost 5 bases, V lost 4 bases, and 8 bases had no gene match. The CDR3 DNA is TGTGCCAGCAGCCCTTGGGACAGGGGGTTTCACAATGAGCAGTTCTTC. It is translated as CASSPWDRGFHNEQFF.

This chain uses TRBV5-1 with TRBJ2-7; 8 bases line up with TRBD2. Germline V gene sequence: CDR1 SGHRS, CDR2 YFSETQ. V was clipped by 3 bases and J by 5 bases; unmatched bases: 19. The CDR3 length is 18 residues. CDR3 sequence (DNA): TGCGCCAGCAGCTCCCTGAGCGGGGGAGGGCTCTCATCCCACGAGCAGTACTTC. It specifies CASSSLSGGGLSSHEQYF. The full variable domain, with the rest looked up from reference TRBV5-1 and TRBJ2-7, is KAGVTQTPRYLIKTRGQQVTLSCSPISGHRSVSWYQQTPGQGLQFLFEYFSETQRNKGNFPGRFSGRQFSNSRSEMNVSTLELGDSALYLCASSSLSGGGLSSHEQYFGPGTRLTVT.